This is a list of T cell receptor beta chains from one sample in a study of blood T cell repertoires in COVID-19. TCRdb's copy holds only in-frame clones and misses some; the assay was immunoSEQ multiplex PCR. Of around 130,000 clones in the sample, more than 75% were seen once. Input material: peripheral blood. These receptors originate from a man aged 55 to 70 with acute or convalescent COVID-19. The CDR3 runs from the conserved cysteine through the conserved F or W. D genes are given only for firm matches. Size values are once, few and many counts, or a class for expanded clones, and some rows have none.

TRBJ2-7 | . | many | TRBV21-1 | TGTGCCAGCTCCCCCGTTGGCCAAAGCTCCTACGAGCAGTACTTC | CASSPVGQSSYEQYF
TRBJ1-1 | . | . | TRBV6-2/TRBV6-3 | TGTGCCAGCAGCCCCCAGATCCCGGGGACTGAAGCTTTCTTT | CASSPQIPGTEAFF
TRBJ1-5 | . | . | TRBV19 | TGTGCCAGTAGTCGCGCCATACTGAAAAGCAATCAGCCCCAGCATTTT | CASSRAILKSNQPQHF
TRBJ2-5 | TRBD2 | once | TRBV4-1 | TGCGCCAGCAGCCAAGATCCTGCGGGACTACTCCAAGAGACCCAGTACTTC | CASSQDPAGLLQETQYF
TRBJ1-1 | . | . | TRBV28 | TGTGCCAGCAAATCTGGGGGGACCGAAGCTTTCTTT | CASKSGGTEAFF
TRBJ2-7 | TRBD1 | few | TRBV27 | TGTGCCAGCAGTTCCTACAGGGGGCAGGAGGGATCTTACGAGCAGTACTTC | CASSSYRGQEGSYEQYF
TRBJ1-1 | . | . | TRBV19 | TGTGCCAGTAGTGAACAGGGTGCGGAAGCTTTCTTT | CASSEQGAEAFF
TRBJ2-3 | TRBD2 | . | TRBV7-9 | TGTGCCAGCAGTGCTAGCGGGGGAGGGGATACGCAGTATTTT | CASSASGGGDTQYF
TRBJ2-7 | . | . | TRBV6-5 | TGTGCCAGCAGTTACGCCGGCGAGCAGTACTTC | CASSYAGEQYF
TRBJ2-7 | . | . | TRBV21-1 | TGTGCCAGCAGCAAAGTACGAGGGACAGGGGACTACGAGCAGTACTTC | CASSKVRGTGDYEQYF
TRBJ2-2 | . | . | TRBV19 | TGTGCCAGTAGTAGCGGGGCATCCTCACCTTTGGACACCGGGGAGCTGTTTTTT | CASSSGASSPLDTGELFF
TRBJ2-1 | . | . | TRBV29-1 | TGCAGCGTTGATTATAACAATGAGCAGTTCTTC | CSVDYNNEQFF
TRBJ2-3 | TRBD2 | once | TRBV4-1 | TGCGCCAGCAGCCAAGATCTAGCGGGAGGTCCCCAGTATTTT | CASSQDLAGGPQYF
TRBJ1-5 | . | . | TRBV5-1 | TGCGCCAGCAGCCAGTGGGGGGATAGCAATCAGCCCCAGCATTTT | CASSQWGDSNQPQHF
TRBJ2-7 | TRBD1 | . | TRBV7-9 | TGTGCCAGCAGCTTGGGGGGACAGGGGCCCGAGCAGTACTTC | CASSLGGQGPEQYF
TRBJ2-5 | TRBD1 | . | TRBV6-2/TRBV6-3 | TGTGCCAGCAGTTGGACAGGGGAAGAGACCCAGTACTTC | CASSWTGEETQYF
TRBJ2-7 | TRBD2 | . | TRBV7-9 | TGTGCCAGCAGCTCGACTAGCGGGACTACCTCCTACGAGCAGTACTTC | CASSSTSGTTSYEQYF